This T cell receptor beta chain stems from a study of patients and donors after allogeneic stem cell transplantation. TCRdb recomputed calls from the RT-PCR reads with MiXCR, one row per CDR3 protein. The sample records about 960,000 distinct CDR3 sequences, about a sixth being singletons. CDR1 and CDR2 from the germline V gene are SNHLY and FYNNEI. Trimming took 8 bases from V and 7 from J, leaving 23 bases between them. The CDR3 consists of 15 residues. The receptor was derived from a human donor who was either an allogeneic HSCT recipient or a stem cell or donor lymphocyte infusion donor (not recorded which). It is not recorded whose cells these are; they may come from a transplant donor. This chain links TRBV2 with TRBJ2-5; D might be TRBD1 (6 bases). Sequencing was done on a sample of blood, either unsorted or a sorted T cell fraction (not recorded which). The CDR3 DNA is TGTGCCAGCCAAGGAAACAGGGTACGGCGTTTGACCCAGTACTTC. It codes for CASQGNRVRRLTQYF.